This T cell receptor beta chain was obtained from a study of TIL therapy for anti-PD-1-resistant metastatic lung cancer. Study outcomes and limitations: The baseline peripheral repertoire was partially replaced by infused TIL clonotypes that later decayed.

The CDR3 extends over 15 amino acids. Germline-derived CDR1 and CDR2 are KGHSH and LQKENI. V was clipped by 3 bases and J by 4 bases; unmatched bases: 9. With regard to this clone: Antigen specificity is unknown.

The time point was: pre-treatment sample, taken before nivolumab and TIL therapy. Adults with stage 4 NSCLC were enrolled in a phase I trial. The libraries were made with immunoSEQ v3. Profiling relied on immunoSEQ multiplex PCR, and the TCRdb table lists in-frame clones only, not all of them. The sample yields about 21,000 clones, 78% seen once. The specimen was blood, collected at baseline. This chain links TRBV18 with TRBJ2-7; 7 positions agree with TRBD1. The clonotype was recovered from a person aged 25-85 years with non-small cell lung cancer. CDR3 residues: CASSPAGDSFYEQYF. The CDR3 DNA sequence: TGTGCCAGCTCACCTGCTGGGGACAGTTTTTACGAGCAGTACTTC.